The clone carrying this T cell receptor beta chain has a single count. This sample is part of a study of T cell clones after liver transplantation. About the research overall: Samples came from ITN030ST, which attempted immunosuppression withdrawal within 2 years of liver transplantation.

Trimming stripped 1 base from V and 0 bases from J, with 21 bases between. The germline gives CDR1 SEHNR, CDR2 FQNEAQ (reference sequence). This CDR3 spans 19 amino acids. The table came from immunoSEQ multiplex PCR; TCRdb's copy has only in-frame clones and leaves some out. Among more than 95,000 clones listed, more than 75% were seen once. This receptor was obtained from a human donor who received a liver transplant. This specimen was CD4+ T cells from blood, taken before liver transplant. The chain combines TRBV7-9 with TRBJ1-2, with a weak D call TRBD1 (5 bases). The DNA of the CDR3 is TGTGCCAGCAGCTTAGATTGGGGCGGCACCGGAGGGTCTAACTATGGCTACACCTTC. Its protein is CASSLDWGGTGGSNYGYTF. The variable domain in full, completed from reference TRBV7-9 and TRBJ1-2, reads DTGVSQNPRHKITKRGQNVTFRCDPISEHNRLYWYRQTLGQGPEFLTYFQNEAQLEKSRLLSDRFSAERPKGSFSTLEIQRTEQGDSAMYLCASSLDWGGTGGSNYGYTFGSGTRLTVV.